Following are 27 T cell receptor beta chains from one sample sequenced in a study of blood T cell repertoires in COVID-19. Using immunoSEQ multiplex PCR, the repertoire was profiled, and TCRdb retains in-frame clones only, with some absent. This sample carries approximately 240,000 clones, 84% of them seen once, and the ten largest clones take over 15%. Sequencing was performed on peripheral blood. Receptor source: a woman of 80 years or more with active or convalescent COVID-19.

The chain carries TRBV5-1 and TRBJ2-3, with 10 bases that match TRBD2. Trimming removed 6 bases from V and 0 bases from J; junction bases left unmatched: 4. Germline V CDR1 and CDR2: SGHRS, YFSETQ. This CDR3 has 15 residues. The CDR3 nucleotides are TGCGCCAGCAAACTAGCGGGGACTAGCACAGATACGCAGTATTTT. Amino acid sequence: CASKLAGTSTDTQYF.

J is TRBJ2-7 and V is TRBV6-5, with 8 bases lining up with TRBD2. Trimming at V came to 6 bases and at J to 2 bases, leaving 6 bases not matched to a gene. The CDR3 spans 14 residues. Germline V gene data show CDR1 as MNHEY and CDR2 as SVGAGI. CDR3 in amino acids: CASRGGGRAYEQYF. Here the CDR3 DNA reads TGTGCCAGCAGGGGCGGGGGGAGAGCCTACGAGCAGTACTTC.

The chain uses TRBV28 and TRBJ2-5; perhaps TRBD2 as D (5 bases). Trimming took 7 bases from V and 5 from J, leaving 20 bases between them. This CDR3 is built from 15 residues. Germline CDR1 MDHEN, CDR2 SYDVKM. The CDR3 nucleotides are TGTGCCAGCATTAGGGCGGACTTGGATGTGGAGACCCAGTACTTC. Amino acid sequence: CASIRADLDVETQYF.

The gene calls are TRBV5-4 and TRBJ1-2; a weak D match, TRBD1 (6 bases). The CDR3 totals 15 residues. V gave up 1 base and J gave up 7 bases, with 17 bases separating them. Germline assignment: CDR1 SGHNT and CDR2 YYREEE (reference sequence). This chain's CDR3 is CASSLNSQGFSGYTF. The CDR3, as DNA: TGTGCCAGCAGCTTGAATAGCCAGGGGTTCAGTGGCTACACCTTC.

V usage is TRBV5-1 and J usage is TRBJ2-2; D ambiguous. Trimming pared 2 bases from V and 8 bases from J, leaving 7 bases between. CDR1 is SGHRS and CDR2 is YFSETQ in the germline V gene. This CDR3 region has 12 residues. As DNA, the CDR3 is TGCGCCAGCAGCTTTATCAGAGGGGAGCTGTTTTTT. It translates to CASSFIRGELFF. The variable domain in full, completed from reference TRBV5-1 and TRBJ2-2, reads KAGVTQTPRYLIKTRGQQVTLSCSPISGHRSVSWYQQTPGQGLQFLFEYFSETQRNKGNFPGRFSGRQFSNSRSEMNVSTLELGDSALYLCASSFIRGELFFGEGSRLTVL.

The count of this clone is one. The chain combines TRBV6-2 or TRBV6-3 with TRBJ2-1; the D is unclear. Trimming stripped 4 bases from V and 4 bases from J, with 5 bases between. This CDR3 region has 12 residues. Germline V lookup: CDR1 MNHEY, CDR2 SVGEGT. The CDR3 sequence: CASSSPYNEQFF. In DNA, the CDR3 is TGTGCCAGCAGTTCTCCTTACAATGAGCAGTTCTTC.

This chain uses TRBV5-6 with TRBJ2-1, with 8 bases matching TRBD2. With V trimmed by 0 bases and J by 4 bases, 6 bases remained unmatched. This CDR3 has 16 residues. Per the germline V gene, CDR1 is SGHDT and CDR2 is YYEEEE. Here the CDR3 DNA reads TGTGCCAGCAGCTTGGAGGGCGGGAGGTCTTACAATGAGCAGTTCTTC. As protein: CASSLEGGRSYNEQFF.

The V call is TRBV6-2 or TRBV6-3, the J call TRBJ2-1, with 13 bases matching TRBD2. Germline lookup yields CDR1 MNHEY and CDR2 SVGEGT. The CDR3 sequence is 17 residues long. The junction had 9 bases not matched to a gene; V was cut back by 5 bases and J by 5 bases. This chain's CDR3 is CASSLVRGLAGNNEQFF. The CDR3 nucleotides read TGTGCCAGCAGTCTTGTTAGGGGACTAGCGGGAAACAATGAGCAGTTCTTC.

The genes are TRBV7-9 and TRBJ1-1; D is ambiguous. From germline, CDR1 is SEHNR and CDR2 FQNEAQ (reference sequence). This CDR3 has 13 amino acids. The germline V and J ends were trimmed by 5 bases and 3 bases, with 10 bases remaining between them. In DNA form, the CDR3 reads TGTGCCAGCAGCCTCAGGAGGGACACTGAAGCTTTCTTT. Its translation is CASSLRRDTEAFF.

This clone was counted only a few times. The rearrangement joins TRBV19 to TRBJ1-5; D gene uncertain. Per germline, CDR1 LNHDA and CDR2 SQIVND (reference sequence). V dropped 4 bases and J dropped 11 bases, with 24 bases sitting between them. This CDR3 has 16 residues. The CDR3 nucleotides read TGTGCCAGTAGTACTTCTACCCGCGCCCCATACTTGACCCAGCATTTT. Residues: CASSTSTRAPYLTQHF.

The chain joins TRBV28 to TRBJ2-3; 9 nucleotides agree with TRBD1. The length of the CDR3 is 15 residues. Trimming at V came to 3 bases and at J to 3 bases, leaving 4 bases not matched to a gene. Germline lookup yields CDR1 MDHEN and CDR2 SYDVKM. CDR3 sequence (DNA): TGTGCCAGCAGTTTCAACAGGGGGCTGACAGATACGCAGTATTTT. Amino acids: CASSFNRGLTDTQYF.

V usage is TRBV21-1 and J usage is TRBJ2-7; the D call TRBD1 from the table was never checked on the DNA. TRBV21-1 is termed a pseudogene. This CDR3 contains 16 residues. CDR3 in DNA: TGTGCCAGCAGCAACAGGGACAGGGGGGCGCCCTACGAGCAGTACTTC. As protein: CASSNRDRGAPYEQYF.

This rearrangement joins TRBV4-2 to TRBJ1-4; no firm D call. The CDR3 covers 16 residues. Germline-derived CDR1 and CDR2 are LGHNA and YNFKEQ. V was shortened by 0 bases and J by 3 bases, with 11 bases between the two germline ends. CDR3 coding DNA: TGTGCCAGCAGCCAAGACCCCGCAGAGGCTAATGAAAAACTGTTTTTT. It specifies CASSQDPAEANEKLFF.

This rearrangement joins TRBV6-2 or TRBV6-3 to TRBJ2-3; TRBD2 agrees at 7 bases. This CDR3 comprises 17 residues. The V gene end was trimmed by 0 bases and the J gene end by 8 bases; junction bases not matched to a gene: 14. CDR1 is MNHEY and CDR2 is SVGEGT in the germline V gene. This CDR3 is CASSYSILRGKPGTQYF. CDR3 DNA: TGTGCCAGCAGTTACTCGATATTGCGGGGGAAACCGGGTACGCAGTATTTT.

This rearrangement joins TRBV7-3 to TRBJ2-3; D is unresolved. Looked up from germline, CDR1 is SGHTA and CDR2 is FQGTGA. V lost 0 bases, J lost 1 base, and 5 bases lay in between. The CDR3 extends over 14 amino acids. The CDR3 bases are TGTGCCAGCAGCTTAACCTCCCGCACAGATACGCAGTATTTT. It specifies CASSLTSRTDTQYF.

The V gene is TRBV12-3 or TRBV12-4, the J gene TRBJ1-5; tentatively, D is TRBD1 (5 bases). CDR3 length: 12 amino acids. Trimming took 4 bases from V and 6 from J, leaving 7 bases between them. The CDR3 sequence is CASSSQVQPQHF. DNA of the CDR3: TGTGCCAGCAGTTCACAGGTTCAGCCCCAGCATTTT.

This clone turned up a few times. The gene calls are TRBV18 and TRBJ2-3; TRBD2 might be the D (5 bases). This CDR3 spans 16 amino acids. Germline V gene data show CDR1 as KGHSH and CDR2 as LQKENI. V was cut by 4 bases and J by 6 bases, with 20 bases left in between. DNA of the CDR3: TGTGCCAGCTCACAAACGGGGAGTCCTACGCGGGATACGCAGTATTTT. It codes for CASSQTGSPTRDTQYF.

CDR3 residues: CASSLGRTNSGNTIYF. CDR3 nucleotides: TGTGCCAGCAGCTTAGGCCGGACAAACTCTGGAAACACCATATATTTT. This chain joins TRBV11-2 and TRBJ1-3; a possible D gene is TRBD1 (5 bases). CDR1 is SGHAT and CDR2 is FQNNGV in the germline V gene. V dropped 1 base and J dropped 0 bases, with 10 bases sitting between them. This CDR3 contains 16 residues.

The chain employs TRBV12-3 or TRBV12-4 and TRBJ1-6; D is ambiguous. Trimming removed 2 bases at V and 7 bases at J, with 6 bases between. This CDR3 region has 13 residues. CDR3 nucleotides: TGTGCCAGCAGTTTAAATCAGAATTCACCCCTCCACTTT. This translates into CASSLNQNSPLHF.

The chain recombines TRBV6-5 with TRBJ2-3; 7 bases align to TRBD1. Germline lookup yields CDR1 MNHEY and CDR2 SVGAGI. V shed 4 bases, J shed 3 bases, and the junction held 7 bases outside the gene matches. CDR3 length: 15 amino acids. DNA of the CDR3: TGTGCCAGCAGTTTCGCCAAGGGGGCGACAGATACGCAGTATTTT. It encodes CASSFAKGATDTQYF.

This clone has more than one count but fewer than ten. This chain joins TRBV5-1 and TRBJ1-3; TRBD1 is a possible D gene (5 bases). CDR3 length: 14 amino acids. Trimming left V 2 bases short and J 4 bases short, with 10 bases between. In germline, CDR1 is SGHRS, CDR2 YFSETQ. The DNA for the CDR3 is TGCGCCAGCAGCTTAACAGGATCCGGAAACACCATATATTTT. Amino acid sequence: CASSLTGSGNTIYF.

This chain connects TRBV6-5 to TRBJ2-7, with D hard to call. V lost 8 bases to trimming and J lost 3 bases, with 11 bases between them. Germline V gene lookup returns CDR1 MNHEY and CDR2 SVGAGI. The CDR3 sequence is 12 residues long. The CDR3 region has the DNA TGTGCCAGCGGCCGAACCCGCTACGAGCAGTACTTC. Translating gives CASGRTRYEQYF.

The rearrangement links TRBV25-1 to TRBJ2-7; 10 nucleotides align to TRBD1. The CDR3 contains 15 residues. Germline values: CDR1 MGHDK, CDR2 SYGVNS. V gave up 7 bases and J gave up 5 bases; unmatched junction bases: 11. CDR3 residues: CASTTRTGGSHEQYF. The CDR3 DNA reads as TGTGCCAGCACCACGAGGACAGGGGGGTCTCACGAGCAGTACTTC.

The table lists this clone with a count of one. The J gene is TRBJ1-1, the V gene TRBV16; D is possibly TRBD1 (6 bases). V was trimmed by 6 bases and J by 6 bases, leaving 17 bases between them. This CDR3 has 14 residues. Germline loops: CDR1 KGHSY, CDR2 FQNENV. The CDR3 spells CASSRGPAGAEAFF. For the CDR3, the DNA is TGTGCCAGCAGTCGGGGACCGGCAGGGGCTGAAGCTTTCTTT.

The chain uses TRBV7-6 and TRBJ1-1; tentatively, D is TRBD1 (5 bases). V gave up 1 base and J gave up 1 base, with 13 bases separating them. CDR1 SGHVS and CDR2 FNYEAQ come from the germline V gene. The CDR3 is 16 amino acids. The CDR3 DNA follows: TGTGCCAGCAGCTTAGGGAGGGGTCGGGAGAACACTGAAGCTTTCTTT. Protein product: CASSLGRGRENTEAFF.

In nucleotides, the CDR3 is TGTGCCAGCAGCGTAGAGGGACAGGTAACTTCACCCCTCCACTTT. The encoded protein is CASSVEGQVTSPLHF. The rearrangement uses TRBV9 and TRBJ1-6; TRBD1 matches at 8 bases. V trimming: 0 bases; J trimming: 9 bases; junction bases outside the gene matches: 5. The germline gives CDR1 SGDLS, CDR2 YYNGEE. The CDR3 has 15 residues.

The chain recombines TRBV9 with TRBJ2-5, with 11 bases identical to TRBD2. The junction had 11 bases not matched to a gene; V was cut back by 0 bases and J by 7 bases. CDR3 length: 17 amino acids. Germline assignment: CDR1 SGDLS and CDR2 YYNGEE. The CDR3 is CASSVDPLTSGSVTQYF. The DNA for the CDR3 is TGTGCCAGCAGCGTAGACCCCCTCACTAGCGGGAGTGTGACCCAGTACTTC.